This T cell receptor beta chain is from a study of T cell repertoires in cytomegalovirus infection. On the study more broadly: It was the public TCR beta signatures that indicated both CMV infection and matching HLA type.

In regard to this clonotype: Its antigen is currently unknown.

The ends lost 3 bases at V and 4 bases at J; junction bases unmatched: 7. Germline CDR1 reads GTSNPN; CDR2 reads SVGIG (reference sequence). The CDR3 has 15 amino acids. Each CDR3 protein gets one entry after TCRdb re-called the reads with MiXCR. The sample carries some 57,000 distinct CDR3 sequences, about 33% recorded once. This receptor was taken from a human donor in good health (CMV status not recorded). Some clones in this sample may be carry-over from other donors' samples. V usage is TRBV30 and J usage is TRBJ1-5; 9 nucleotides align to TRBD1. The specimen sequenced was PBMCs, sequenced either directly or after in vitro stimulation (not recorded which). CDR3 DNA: TGTGCCTGGAGGTACAGGGGGCTGGAGAATCAGCCCCAGCATTTT. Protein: CAWRYRGLENQPQHF.